A single sample is the source of the 20 T cell receptor beta chains below, sequenced in a study of T cells after yellow fever vaccination (dated by TCRdb to between 2018 and 2021). The library was produced with 5' RACE. Sequencer: Illumina NovaSeq 6000. TCRdb applied fastp at Q25 and MiXCR to the public reads, then kept only in-frame beta chains. Rows are combined by CDR3 protein, so each entry shows the most common genes and DNA. Present in this sample are under 250,000 distinct CDR3 sequences, approximately 3% of which were seen just once. Clones ranked in the top ten supply around 3.3% of the sample. The treatment or condition label for this specimen denotes: live attenuated yellow fever vaccine strain. This sample comprised CD4+ T cells sorted from PBMCs, obtained 10 days after the yellow fever booster vaccination. Every receptor here comes from a man younger than 35 who received the YFV17D yellow fever vaccine.

This clonotype was seen ten or more times. This CDR3 reads CAWGRNEQFF. CDR3 sequence (DNA): TGTGCCTGGGGAAGGAATGAGCAGTTCTTC. This chain joins TRBV30 and TRBJ2-1; D remains unclear. The CDR3 has 10 residues. Between the trimmed V and J ends, which lost 5 bases and 7 bases, there was a span of 6 bases. Germline assignment: CDR1 GTSNPN and CDR2 SVGIG (reference sequence).

This clonotype appeared many times. The V gene is TRBV20-1, the J gene TRBJ2-5; D is ambiguous. The germline gives CDR1 DFQATT, CDR2 SNEGSKA (reference sequence). The CDR3 has 14 residues. Trimming removed 2 bases at V and 5 bases at J, with 15 bases between. The CDR3: CSARRGRTGETQYF. CDR3 nucleotide sequence: TGCAGTGCTAGACGTGGTCGTACTGGGGAGACCCAGTACTTC.

This clonotype appeared many times. V gene TRBV4-3 combines with J gene TRBJ1-4; TRBD1 matches at 7 bases. With 0 bases clipped from V and 7 bases from J, the junction kept 8 bases outside the gene matches. CDR1 and CDR2 (germline): LGHNA, YSLEER. CDR3 size: 16 residues. CDR3 loop: CASSQDLGQSAEKLFF. As DNA, the CDR3 is TGCGCCAGCAGCCAAGACTTGGGACAGTCTGCTGAAAAACTGTTTTTT.

This clonotype was detected only a few times. The chain employs TRBV20-1 and TRBJ2-7; D not certain. The germline V gene encodes CDR1 DFQATT and CDR2 SNEGSKA (reference sequence). The CDR3 has 13 amino acids. Trimming pared 0 bases from V and 2 bases from J, leaving 8 bases between. CDR3 bases: TGCAGTGCTAGAGATGTCAGGACCTACGAGCAGTACGTC. Its protein is CSARDVRTYEQYV.

This chain links TRBV7-9 with TRBJ1-2, with D possibly TRBD1 on 5 matching bases. V shed 10 bases and J shed 6 bases, with 24 bases lying between them. This CDR3 is 15 amino acids long. Germline V gene sequence: CDR1 SEHNR, CDR2 FQNEAQ (reference sequence). The CDR3 is CATPDINGVLDGYTF. DNA of the CDR3: TGTGCCACCCCGGACATAAACGGGGTTCTGGATGGCTACACCTTC.

This clonotype was observed many times. The chain combines TRBV5-1 with TRBJ2-5; the match to TRBD2 covers 10 bases. Germline V gene sequence: CDR1 SGHRS, CDR2 YFSETQ. J was trimmed by 4 bases and V by 4 bases; bases with no gene match: 7. This CDR3 contains 15 residues. CDR3: CASSISAGGAETQYF. As DNA, the CDR3 is TGCGCCAGCAGCATCTCAGCGGGGGGGGCAGAGACCCAGTACTTC.

The sample holds many counts of this clonotype. J is TRBJ1-4 and V is TRBV4-3; 7 nucleotides agree with TRBD1. Trimming at V came to 4 bases and at J to 4 bases, leaving 6 bases not matched to a gene. CDR1 is LGHNA, CDR2 YSLEER, per germline. The CDR3 length is 15 residues. CDR3 in amino acids: CASSPKGAHNEKLFF. As DNA, the CDR3 is TGCGCCAGCAGCCCAAAGGGGGCACATAATGAAAAACTGTTTTTT.

The table lists this clonotype with a few counts. The rearrangement links TRBV6-5 to TRBJ2-5, with D possibly called TRBD1 or TRBD2 (5 bases each). Deletions cut 0 bases from V and 4 bases from J, with 12 bases between. This CDR3 region has 15 residues. Per germline, CDR1 MNHEY and CDR2 SVGAGI. Here the CDR3 reads CASSYSLGTGETQYF. Written as DNA, the CDR3 is TGTGCCAGCAGTTACTCGCTAGGGACCGGAGAGACCCAGTACTTC.

This clonotype has just a few counts. This chain uses TRBV7-2 with TRBJ2-5; TRBD2 matches at 9 bases. This CDR3 region has 17 residues. Trimming took 1 base from V and 3 from J; bases not matched to a gene: 9. Per the germline V gene, CDR1 is SGHTA and CDR2 is FQGNSA. CDR3 sequence reads: CASSLGVRRGGEETQYF. The CDR3 bases are TGTGCCAGCAGCTTAGGGGTGAGGCGGGGGGGCGAAGAGACCCAGTACTTC. The entire variable domain, with the rest obtained from reference TRBV7-2 and TRBJ2-5, is as follows: GAGVSQSPSNKVTEKGKDVELRCDPISGHTALYWYRQSLGQGLEFLIYFQGNSAPDKSGLPSDRFSAERTGGSVSTLTIQRTQQEDSAVYLCASSLGVRRGGEETQYFGPGTRLLVL.

This clonotype was observed a few times. The genes are TRBV7-2 and TRBJ2-7; D uncertain. Trimming shortened V by 2 bases and J by 3 bases, and 8 bases separated the two germline ends. The CDR3 runs 13 residues. Germline lookup yields CDR1 SGHTA and CDR2 FQGNSA. CDR3: CASSLSVNYEQYV. The CDR3 region has the DNA TGTGCCAGCAGCTTATCCGTCAACTACGAGCAGTACGTC.

The CDR3 coding sequence is TGTGCAAGTCGCCCCCGGGGGAGGGCGGAACAGCCCCAGCATTTT. It is translated as CASRPRGRAEQPQHF. This chain uses TRBV12-2 with TRBJ1-5. TRBV12-2 is a documented pseudogene. The CDR3 is 15 residues long.

This clonotype was counted a few times. The genes are TRBV10-3 and TRBJ1-4; D unresolved. The CDR3 sequence is 14 residues long. Trimming stripped 10 bases from V and 3 bases from J, with 15 bases between. The V gene's germline CDR1 is ENHRY and CDR2 SYGVKD. CDR3 amino acids: CATRYRDPNEKLFF. In DNA form, the CDR3 reads TGTGCCACACGATACAGAGACCCTAATGAAAAACTGTTTTTT.

This clonotype was seen a few times. The chain couples TRBV20-1 to TRBJ2-7; D is unclear. The length of the CDR3 is 12 residues. Trimming removed 0 bases at V and 3 bases at J, with 6 bases between. The V gene's germline CDR1 is DFQATT and CDR2 SNEGSKA (reference sequence). CDR3 nucleotide sequence: TGCAGTGCTAGAGAAGGGAACTACGAGCAGTACTTC. This translates into CSAREGNYEQYF.

This clonotype was seen a handful of times. The chain employs TRBV18 and TRBJ2-5; a weak D match, TRBD1 (5 bases). Trimming left V 6 bases short and J 0 bases short, with 14 bases between. Germline CDR1 KGHSH, CDR2 LQKENI. This CDR3 spans 15 amino acids. This CDR3 reads CASSPPPGYQETQYF. Here the CDR3 DNA reads TGTGCCAGCTCCCCGCCTCCAGGGTACCAAGAGACCCAGTACTTC.

This clonotype was detected only a few times. The chain combines TRBV5-6 with TRBJ2-5, with TRBD1 matching 7 bases. The CDR3 spans 14 residues. CDR1 and CDR2 (germline): SGHDT, YYEEEE. Trimming took 1 base from V and 4 from J; bases not matched to a gene: 4. The CDR3 reads CASSLSKGAETQYF. CDR3 nucleotides: TGTGCCAGCAGCTTGAGCAAGGGGGCAGAGACCCAGTACTTC.

The chain links TRBV7-2 to TRBJ2-2, with 9 bases identical to TRBD1. Unmatched junction bases numbered 6, after V lost 1 base and J lost 6 bases. This CDR3 has 16 residues. CDR1 is SGHTA, CDR2 FQGNSA, per germline. In DNA form, the CDR3 reads TGTGCCAGCAGCTTAGTTTTACAGGGGGCGGCCGGGGAGCTGTTTTTT. This encodes CASSLVLQGAAGELFF.

This clonotype was picked up many times. The V call is TRBV12-3 or TRBV12-4, the J call TRBJ2-5; D is unclear. The CDR3 sequence is 13 residues long. Trimming took 3 bases from V and 4 from J, leaving 9 bases between them. The CDR3 sequence: CASSFLGRETQYF. The CDR3 DNA follows: TGTGCCAGCAGTTTTCTGGGTCGAGAGACCCAGTACTTC.

There are many counts of this clonotype. V gene TRBV20-1 combines with J gene TRBJ1-3, with D hard to call. Germline V gene data show CDR1 as DFQATT and CDR2 as SNEGSKA (reference sequence). The CDR3 spans 13 residues. Trimming removed 4 bases from V and 4 bases from J, with 11 bases in between. DNA for the CDR3: TGCAGTGCTACTTCAGCCTCGGGAAACACCATATATTTT. This codes for CSATSASGNTIYF.

This clonotype was seen at least ten times. As DNA, the CDR3 is TGTGCCATCACCGAAGGGGGCGGAGATACGCAGTATTTT. This translates into CAITEGGGDTQYF. The chain uses TRBV10-3 and TRBJ2-3; 7 bases are a match to TRBD1. The CDR3 is 13 residues long. V gave up 7 bases and J gave up 5 bases; unmatched junction bases: 6. The germline V gene encodes CDR1 ENHRY and CDR2 SYGVKD.

This chain links TRBV6-1 with TRBJ1-2; perhaps TRBD1 as D (6 bases). The length of the CDR3 is 14 residues. Per the germline V gene, CDR1 is MNHNS and CDR2 is SASEGT. The germline V and J ends were trimmed by 7 bases and 4 bases, with 16 bases remaining between them. CDR3 residues: CASTDNRVAYGYTF. The CDR3 nucleotides are TGTGCCAGCACCGACAACAGGGTGGCCTATGGCTACACCTTC.